The rows below give T cell receptor beta chains drawn from one sample of a study of blood T cell repertoires in COVID-19. Using immunoSEQ multiplex PCR, the repertoire was profiled, and TCRdb retains in-frame clones only, with some absent. Of about 120,000 clones listed, over 60% were seen once; the top ten hold about 4%. The sequenced sample was peripheral blood. These receptors were collected from an elderly woman with acute or convalescent COVID-19. The CDR3 runs from the conserved cysteine through the conserved F or W. A D gene is named only where the DNA matches it firmly. For some rows the clone size is stated as once, few or many, or as a class when expanded; others skip it.

d_call | clone_size | j_call | v_call | cdr3_aa | cdr3_nt
- | - | TRBJ1-5 | TRBV2 | CASSPEGAQPQHF | TGTGCCAGCAGTCCTGAAGGGGCCCAGCCCCAGCATTTT
- | - | TRBJ1-5 | TRBV6-2/TRBV6-3 | CASSYGQNQPQHF | TGTGCCAGCAGTTACGGACAGAATCAGCCCCAGCATTTT
TRBD1 | - | TRBJ2-2 | TRBV5-1 | CASSTGQTTGELFF | TGCGCCAGCAGCACGGGACAGACTACCGGGGAGCTGTTTTTT
- | - | TRBJ2-7 | TRBV10-2 | CASLETGFYEQYF | TGCGCCAGCCTAGAGACGGGTTTCTACGAGCAGTACTTC
- | few | TRBJ2-5 | TRBV5-1 | CASSLATGIQETQYF | TGCGCCAGCAGCTTGGCAACAGGGATCCAAGAGACCCAGTACTTC
- | - | TRBJ1-6 | TRBV28 | CASNSPAGSASPLHF | TGTGCCAGCAACTCCCCGGCGGGGTCGGCCTCACCCCTCCACTTT
- | - | TRBJ1-6 | TRBV27 | CASSFLGLDPNSPLHF | TGTGCCAGCAGTTTCCTTGGACTCGACCCCAATTCACCCCTCCACTTT
TRBD1 | - | TRBJ1-5 | TRBV27 | CASRQGYGNQPQHF | TGTGCCAGCAGACAGGGGTACGGCAATCAGCCCCAGCATTTT
TRBD2 | once | TRBJ2-1 | TRBV5-5 | CASSLDVAGVTYNEQFF | TGTGCCAGCAGCTTGGACGTAGCGGGGGTGACCTACAATGAGCAGTTCTTC
TRBD2 | once | TRBJ2-1 | TRBV6-5 | CASTEKGGIDNEQFF | TGTGCCAGCACCGAAAAGGGAGGGATCGACAATGAGCAGTTCTTC
- | - | TRBJ2-7 | TRBV6-2/TRBV6-3 | CASSFGTYNSYEQYF | TGTGCCAGCAGCTTTGGGACATACAACTCCTACGAGCAGTACTTC
TRBD1 | - | TRBJ1-3 | TRBV18 | CASSPSQGSGNTIYF | TGTGCCAGCTCACCCTCACAGGGGTCTGGAAACACCATATATTTT
- | few | TRBJ2-2 | TRBV4-1 | CASSQEYDGVSRELFF | TGCGCCAGCAGCCAAGAGTATGACGGGGTCTCGAGGGAGCTGTTTTTT
- | - | TRBJ1-1 | TRBV9 | CASTKGGVGFTNTEAFF | TGTGCCAGCACCAAAGGGGGGGTGGGGTTCACGAACACTGAAGCTTTCTTT
- | - | TRBJ1-5 | TRBV2 | CASSLQGINQPQHF | TGTGCCAGCAGTCTGCAGGGGATCAATCAGCCCCAGCATTTT
- | - | TRBJ1-4 | TRBV6-6 | CASRPGGRAEKLFF | TGTGCCAGCAGACCCGGGGGGCGAGCTGAAAAACTGTTTTTT
- | - | TRBJ1-4 | TRBV30 | CAWSFSTALEKLFF | TGTGCCTGGAGCTTTTCCACAGCCCTTGAAAAACTGTTTTTT
TRBD1 | - | TRBJ2-5 | TRBV7-2 | CASSLGPGQGNQETQYF | TGTGCCAGCAGCTTGGGCCCGGGACAGGGGAACCAAGAGACCCAGTACTTC
- | - | TRBJ1-1 | TRBV20-1 | CSVQGTEAFF | TGCAGTGTCCAGGGCACTGAAGCTTTCTTT
- | - | TRBJ2-7 | TRBV5-5 | CASSSTRQTYEQYF | TGTGCCAGCAGCTCGACACGACAGACCTACGAGCAGTACTTC
- | - | TRBJ1-1 | TRBV5-1 | CASSVTGLYTEAFF | TGCGCCAGCAGCGTTACAGGGCTGTACACTGAAGCTTTCTTT
TRBD2 | - | TRBJ2-3 | TRBV2 | CASSETGTSGGTDTQYF | TGTGCCAGCAGTGAAACCGGGACTAGCGGGGGCACAGATACGCAGTATTTT
TRBD2 | - | TRBJ2-1 | TRBV6-5 | CASRESLAGYNEQFF | TGTGCCAGCAGAGAGTCACTAGCGGGGTACAATGAGCAGTTCTTC
TRBD1 | - | TRBJ1-1 | TRBV19 | CASSIDRQGPEAFF | TGTGCCAGTAGTATAGACCGACAGGGGCCGGAAGCTTTCTTT